This passage covers 7 T cell receptor beta chains from one sample sequenced in a study of human T cells and chemical hapten exposure. Time point: pre-sensitization, week 0. The treatment here: therapeutic diphenylcyclopropenone sensitization with weekly scalp DPC. TCRdb re-derived calls from the RACE reads in MiXCR, one entry per CDR3 protein. This sample has around 200,000 distinct CDR3 sequences, with approximately 31% found just once. Sequenced material: whole blood, taken in connection with sensitization to the hapten diphenylcyclopropenone (DPC). These receptors were obtained from a woman aged 30 to 39 with alopecia areata. Some clones in this sample may be carry-over from other donors' samples.

There are a few counts of this clonotype. The chain is built from TRBV29-1 and TRBJ2-1, with D possibly matching TRBD2 (5 bases). Germline V gene sequence: CDR1 SQVTM, CDR2 ANQGSEA. The ends were cut back, 3 bases at V and 5 bases at J, with 14 bases in the middle. The CDR3 totals 14 residues. The CDR3 loop is CSVEGRGYHNEQFF. For the CDR3, the DNA is TGCAGCGTTGAGGGGAGAGGGTACCACAATGAGCAGTTCTTC.

The CDR3 protein is CASSSGTGTGELFF. CDR3 in DNA: TGTGCCAGCAGCTCCGGGACGGGGACCGGGGAGCTGTTTTTT. The V gene is TRBV7-9, the J gene TRBJ2-2; the D call may be TRBD1 or TRBD2 (5 bases each). Germline V gene sequence: CDR1 SEHNR, CDR2 FQNEAQ (reference sequence). This CDR3 contains 14 residues. Trimming took 4 bases from V and 5 from J, leaving 11 bases between them.

The J gene is TRBJ1-6, the V gene TRBV28; D gene ambiguous. CDR3 length: 16 residues. The V gene's germline CDR1 is MDHEN and CDR2 SYDVKM. The V and J ends lost 6 bases and 7 bases respectively, with 19 bases between them. The CDR3 reads CASRNTGGLGNSPLHF. CDR3 bases: TGTGCCAGCAGGAACACGGGAGGACTGGGGAATTCACCCCTCCACTTT.

The chain has TRBV12-3 or TRBV12-4 and TRBJ1-5; no clear D. The V end was cut by 6 bases, the J end by 2 bases, with 8 bases between. The CDR3 loop spans 13 amino acids. CDR3 sequence: CASSPWGNQPQHF. CDR3 bases: TGTGCCAGCAGCCCCTGGGGCAATCAGCCCCAGCATTTT.

This clonotype has only a few counts. This sequence joins TRBV28 and TRBJ2-7, with 8 bases fitting TRBD1. CDR3 length equals 13 residues. V lost 7 bases to trimming and J lost 5 bases; unmatched junction nucleotides: 7. Germline loops: CDR1 MDHEN, CDR2 SYDVKM. Here the CDR3 DNA reads TGTGCCAGCAATGACAGGGGAGACAACGAGCAGTACTTC. Amino acid sequence: CASNDRGDNEQYF.

J is TRBJ1-1 and V is TRBV4-2; 10 bases map to TRBD1. V shed 1 base, J shed 8 bases, and the junction held 1 base outside the gene matches. Germline CDR1 and CDR2: LGHNA and YNFKEQ. CDR3 length equals 13 residues. The CDR3 loop reads CASSQATGGEAFF. CDR3 bases: TGTGCCAGCAGCCAAGCGACAGGGGGCGAAGCTTTCTTT.

In this sample, this clonotype turned up a few times. The V gene is TRBV11-2, the J gene TRBJ2-1; no definite D call. The V end lost 0 bases, the J end lost 9 bases, and 15 bases lay between the germline ends. The CDR3 runs 15 residues. From germline, CDR1 is SGHAT and CDR2 FQNNGV. CDR3 nucleotides: TGTGCCAGCAGCTTAGATCCGGGCAGGTCGGGTGAGCAGTTCTTC. Protein product: CASSLDPGRSGEQFF.